Given below is one TCR beta chain in context. The antigen is undetermined. CDR3 length equals 13 residues. Germline V lookup: CDR1 SGHTA, CDR2 FQGNSA. Trimming removed 5 bases at V and 3 bases at J, with 7 bases between. TCRdb's copy holds only in-frame clones and misses some; the assay was immunoSEQ multiplex PCR. The sample lists over 70,000 clones; about four fifths were seen once. The data belong to a study of cytotoxic CD8 clonotypes in ibrutinib-treated CLL. Study information: Enrolment comprised approximately 10 relapsed/refractory and around 15 treatment-naive patients; some 18 were IGHV unmutated. Study-level results: The study found baseline clonality above age-matched healthy donors, tracking circulating CD8+ T-cell counts. The study found clonality rose at ibrutinib response, then fell toward baseline at progression. Public clonotypes showed up rarely, and on treatment they shrank or held steady.

The TCR comes from a human donor with chronic lymphocytic leukemia. V is TRBV7-2 and J is TRBJ1-4, with D unclear. The sequencing here drew on PBMCs, taken after 12 months of ibrutinib treatment. CDR3 DNA: TGTGCCAGCAGCCCCGCCCCTAATGAAAAACTGTTTTTT. Protein product: CASSPAPNEKLFF. The full variable domain, completed using reference TRBV7-2 and TRBJ1-4, is GAGVSQSPSNKVTEKGKDVELRCDPISGHTALYWYRQSLGQGLEFLIYFQGNSAPDKSGLPSDRFSAERTGGSVSTLTIQRTQQEDSAVYLCASSPAPNEKLFFGSGTQLSVL.